Below, one T cell receptor (beta chain) is given with its context. This clone came up once. The antigen this receptor binds is unknown. Per-base qualities were not stored, and no clone one base away is much larger. The CDR3 runs 14 residues from the cysteine to the phenylalanine. Solely the CDR3 DNA is kept, with 42 bases framed from the first base. V has 7 bases trimmed and J has 7 bases trimmed; junction bases matching no gene number 11. CDR1 and CDR2, per the germline V gene (reference sequence), are MNHNY and SVGAGI. The sample originates from a study of blood T cell repertoires in COVID-19 (TCRdb year 2020). With regard to the full study: Samples from collaborators originated in the United States, Italy and Spain and spanned both the acute and convalescent phases of COVID-19. The material from the prospective study consisted of cDNA or gDNA derived from T cells, B-cell-depleted T cells, or PBMCs. Subjects who had been exposed to COVID-19, were actively infected with it, or had recovered from it provided the deeply sampled blood TCRbeta repertoires that made up the dataset. A freely available public database, intended as a resource for researchers studying the immune response to SARS-CoV-2, is where the repertoires were released. The samples were drawn from the first 160 participants of the ongoing ImmuneRACE study and from about 1,200 subjects provided by 6 global collaborators. The sample metadata nearly always contained a de-identified subject ID, COVID-19 status, age in years and sex. Where HLA class I and class II types were available, the types were taken from metadata supplied by the sample provider, not from assay-based typing. The paper's findings and limits, for the study overall: The quantity of clinical and demographic metadata differed by source and by participant and was supplied without curation.

The collaborating institutions used their own protocols to collect whole blood in K2EDTA tubes. Collaborator samples were shipped for TCRbeta analysis as frozen whole blood, isolated PBMCs, or DNA extracted from either sample type. TCRbeta CDR3 regions were amplified from genomic DNA using the immunoSEQ Assay, a bias-controlled multiplex PCR. As for the authors' bioinformatics: The number of nucleated cells in each sample was estimated from the amplification of reference gene primers within the assay. Sequence reads were collapsed and filtered to measure the absolute abundance of every unique TCRbeta CDR3 rearrangement. For each sample, productive Simpson clonality was calculated by taking the square root of Simpson's diversity index across productive rearrangements. The source is immuneACCESS, and TCRdb retained only in-frame sequences with V and J called. Part of the clones is not carried over; for the studies checked, unresolved V genes explain less than half of this, and the remainder is unexplained. Clonal size and the V and J genes are those of that table, whereas D and trimming came from the DNA. Within this sample are 350,000 to 450,000 clones, with around nine tenths of them counted one time only. The ten most abundant clones make up roughly 3.1% of the sample.

The sequence derives from a human donor in a cohort sampled during active COVID-19. Sequencing used peripheral blood. The rearranged chain carries TRBV6-6 and TRBJ2-7, with 9 middle bases fitting TRBD1. CDR3 reads: CASIRDRAGKEQYF. The nucleotides are TGTGCCAGCATTAGGGACAGGGCCGGGAAGGAGCAGTACTTC.